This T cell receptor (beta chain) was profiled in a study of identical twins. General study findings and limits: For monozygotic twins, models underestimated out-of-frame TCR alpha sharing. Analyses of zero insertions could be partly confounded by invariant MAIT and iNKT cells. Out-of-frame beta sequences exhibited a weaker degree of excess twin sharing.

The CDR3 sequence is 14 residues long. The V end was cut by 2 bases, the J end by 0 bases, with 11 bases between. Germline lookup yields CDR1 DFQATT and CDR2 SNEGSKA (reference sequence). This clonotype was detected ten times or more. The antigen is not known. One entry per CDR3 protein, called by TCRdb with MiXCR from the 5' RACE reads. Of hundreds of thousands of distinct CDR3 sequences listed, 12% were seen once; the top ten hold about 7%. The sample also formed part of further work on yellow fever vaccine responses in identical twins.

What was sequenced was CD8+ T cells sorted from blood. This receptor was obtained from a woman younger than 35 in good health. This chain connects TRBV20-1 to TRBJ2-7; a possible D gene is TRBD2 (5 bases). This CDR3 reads CSARRDYSSYEQYF. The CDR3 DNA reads TGCAGTGCTAGACGTGACTATAGCTCCTACGAGCAGTACTTC.